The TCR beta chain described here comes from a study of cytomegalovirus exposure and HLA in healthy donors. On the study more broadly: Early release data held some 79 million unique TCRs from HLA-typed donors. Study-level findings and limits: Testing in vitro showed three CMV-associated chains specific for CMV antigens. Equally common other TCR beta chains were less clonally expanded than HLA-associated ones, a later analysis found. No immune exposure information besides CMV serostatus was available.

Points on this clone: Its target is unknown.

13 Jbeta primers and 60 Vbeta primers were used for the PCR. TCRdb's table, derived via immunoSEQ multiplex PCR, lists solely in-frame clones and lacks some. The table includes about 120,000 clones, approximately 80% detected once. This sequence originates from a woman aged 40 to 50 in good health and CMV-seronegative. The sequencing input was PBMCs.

Written as DNA, the CDR3 is TGTGCCAGCAGTCGACGACGGCGTGGAGGGAGCACAGATACGCAGTATTTT. Its protein product is CASSRRRRGGSTDTQYF. The V call is TRBV28, the J call TRBJ2-3; tentative D call: TRBD2 (6 bases). CDR1 is MDHEN and CDR2 is SYDVKM in the germline V gene. This CDR3 comprises 17 residues. V lost 5 bases and J lost 0, with 18 bases in between.